The present TCR beta chain was sequenced within a study of T-cell reconstitution after alpha-beta-depleted transplantation in children (dated by TCRdb to 2015 to 2016). For the study in its entirety: Using TCR repertoire profiling, the study followed T-cell immune reconstitution in a quantitative way in children after TCRalphabeta/CD19-depleted allogeneic hematopoietic cell transplantation. General conclusions and limits of the study: Over subsequent months, a decline in hyperexpanded clone frequencies was noted, and after one year, T-cell counts and TCRbeta diversity were mostly ascribed to newly produced T cells. In some patients, high TCRbeta diversity at day 60 was attributed to recipient T cells and intrathymic progenitors that had survived conditioning. The apparently early recovery of alphabetaT-cell counts about two months after transplant reportedly depended on only several hundred rapidly expanded clones that came from non-depleted graft cells.

There are a few counts of this clonotype. Its specific antigen is unknown. Base qualities are not at hand, and no much larger clone is one base apart. The sample's treatment or condition label, decoded: allogeneic hematopoietic cell transplantation with graft depleted of TCRalphabeta T cells and CD19 B cells. The transplant recipients were children given TCRalphabeta/CD19-depleted allogeneic hematopoietic cell grafts. Measured from the cysteine to the phenylalanine, the CDR3 is 15 residues long. The only DNA kept is the CDR3, 45 bases in frame from the first base. The CDR1 and CDR2 encoded by the germline V gene are KGHDR and SFDVKD. V lost 6 bases and J lost 0 bases; the stretch between them is 12 bases long. Receptors were amplified or captured by PCR. The sample was run on an Illumina HiSeq 2500. TCR library preparation used molecular barcoding, with unique molecular identifiers applied to normalize quantification of the TCRbeta repertoire. TCRdb reworked the public reads: Q25 trimming with fastp, MiXCR clone assembly, productive beta chains retained. Each CDR3 protein gets just one entry, which takes the most common genes and DNA from the rows behind it. Present in this sample are under 450,000 distinct CDR3 sequences, under 20% of which were seen just once. The top ten clones comprise around 30% of the sample.

This receptor was taken from a boy younger than two who had a stem cell transplant for Wiskott-Aldrich syndrome, so the T cells may come from the graft donor. Here the sequenced sample was PBMCs, mostly from graft donor cells, taken 360 days after TCRalphabeta/CD19-depleted stem cell transplant. The chain joins TRBV24-1 to TRBJ2-3; TRBD1 could be the D gene, as 5 bases match. The CDR3 region has the sequence CATSSDTPSTDTQYF. The sequenced DNA: TGTGCCACCAGTTCGGACACTCCTAGCACAGATACGCAGTATTTT.